The following is a T cell receptor beta chain sequence with its context. The data are from a study of shared clonotypes between healthy human individuals. Study summary: A couple of women and a few men aged 18 to 49 served as donors.

Germline CDR1 and CDR2: LNHDA and SQIVND (reference sequence). CDR3 length: 16 residues. The V gene end was trimmed by 6 bases and the J gene end by 4 bases; junction bases not matched to a gene: 8. As defined, naive CD8 cells were CD45RO-negative and positively selected for CCR7, with terminally differentiated effector memory CD45RA+ cells excluded. Those who donated, Caucasian adults without exception, all lived in Nashville, Tennessee. It was across several immunoSEQ plates that each subset's genomic DNA was evenly split. The sorted-subset replicate PCRs were given around 200 ng DNA, which is approximately 30,000 T cell genomes. Clones were sequenced by immunoSEQ multiplex PCR, and TCRdb holds only the in-frame ones, with some missing. The sample holds 1.5 million to 2.5 million clones, just under 95% seen once.

This sequence was found in a man aged 18 to 35 in good health. Sequencing was done on a sample of naive CD8+ T cells sorted from blood. The chain links TRBV19 to TRBJ2-3; 12 bases match TRBD2. CDR3 sequence reads: CASRTSSGREADTQYF. DNA of the CDR3: TGTGCCAGTAGAACCTCTAGCGGGAGGGAGGCAGATACGCAGTATTTT.